The clone carrying this TCR beta chain was counted between two and nine times. Its antigen is still unknown. This record belongs to a study of vaccination and CD4 T cells after COVID-19. General observations from the study: The study found median SARS-CoV-2-reactive clonotypes rising from approximately 21 to 38, not significantly.

The CDR3 runs 14 residues. V shed 1 base and J 7 bases; nucleotides not matched to a gene: 7. From germline, CDR1 is GTSNPN and CDR2 SVGIG (reference sequence). Treatment given: roughly 11-day PBMC culture with coronavirus spike peptide pools or control peptides (ViraFEST assay). The culture of 2 million to 2.5 million PBMCs per well included around 10 IU/ml IL-2 and about 11 ug/ml peptide pools. Sequenced with the Oncomine TCR Beta short-read assay was DNA taken from cultured CD4+ T cells. TCRdb recomputed calls from the PCR reads with MiXCR, one row per CDR3 protein. The sample holds about 23,000 distinct CDR3 sequences, 40% to 50% seen once.

The origin of this receptor is a human donor who received a COVID-19 vaccine. The V and J genes are TRBV30 and TRBJ1-2, with 9 bases lining up with TRBD1. This sample comprised CD4+ T cells from blood, cultured in vitro, obtained before SARS-CoV-2 vaccination. The CDR3 sequence: CAWSADRGIGGYTF. DNA of the CDR3: TGTGCCTGGAGTGCAGACAGGGGGATCGGTGGCTACACCTTC.